Following are 5 T cell receptor beta chains from one sample sequenced in a study of T-cell reconstitution after alpha-beta-depleted transplantation in children. The authors prepared the TCRbeta library with unique molecular identifiers. TCRdb re-derived calls from the PCR reads in MiXCR, one entry per CDR3 protein. The sample consists of just over 350,000 distinct CDR3 sequences, about 14% of them appearing once. Sequenced here: PBMCs, sampled from the stem cell graft. The receptors stem from a human donor who donated a stem cell graft to a child with Fanconi anemia.

This clonotype was recorded many times. This sequence joins TRBV9 and TRBJ2-3; a weak D match, TRBD1 (6 bases). This CDR3 is 16 amino acids long. Trimming shortened V by 3 bases and J by 0 bases, and 14 bases separated the two germline ends. Looked up from germline, CDR1 is SGDLS and CDR2 is YYNGEE. The CDR3 spells CASSEHRVSSTDTQYF. The CDR3 DNA follows: TGTGCCAGCAGCGAACACAGGGTTTCTAGCACAGATACGCAGTATTTT.

This clonotype occurred a few times. This chain connects TRBV4-2 to TRBJ2-7, with D maybe TRBD1 (5 bases). Per germline, CDR1 LGHNA and CDR2 YNFKEQ. The germline V and J ends were trimmed by 2 bases and 2 bases, with 10 bases remaining between them. The CDR3 sequence is 14 residues long. The CDR3 is CASSQQGATYEQYF. CDR3 sequence (DNA): TGTGCCAGCAGCCAACAAGGGGCTACCTACGAGCAGTACTTC.

This clonotype was counted many times. This chain uses TRBV12-3 or TRBV12-4 with TRBJ2-1; TRBD2 aligns across 9 bases. The CDR3 totals 15 residues. The V and J ends lost 6 bases and 9 bases, in that order; junction bases with no gene match: 12. CDR3 protein: CASSPQAGGLGEQFF. The DNA for the CDR3 is TGTGCCAGCAGCCCCCAGGCGGGGGGGCTGGGTGAGCAGTTCTTC.

This clonotype has just a few counts. The genes are TRBV7-7 and TRBJ2-5, with a possible D match to TRBD1 (6 bases). The CDR3 spans 12 residues. V was clipped by 3 bases and J by 7 bases, with 9 bases between them. Looked up from germline, CDR1 is SSHAT and CDR2 is FNYEAQ (reference sequence). CDR3 sequence: CASSFKGGTQYF. In DNA, the CDR3 is TGTGCCAGCAGCTTCAAAGGGGGGACCCAGTACTTC.

The CDR3 spells CASSPATGAPNSPLHF. In DNA, the CDR3 is TGTGCCAGCAGTCCTGCTACAGGGGCGCCAAATTCACCCCTCCACTTT. J is TRBJ1-6 and V is TRBV28, with 7 bases matching TRBD1. Germline CDR1 is MDHEN and CDR2 is SYDVKM. Trimming cost V 5 bases and J 7 bases; bases outside gene matches: 11. The CDR3 sequence is 16 residues long.